This T cell receptor (beta chain) originates from a study of post-analysis software for immune sequencing data. Presence of unique molecular identifiers characterized the TCR beta cDNA libraries. With about 0.95 to 10 million T cells as the source, roughly 0.5 million cDNA molecules resulted. TCRdb processed the PCR reads anew with MiXCR; each CDR3 protein has one entry. Of 450,000 to 700,000 distinct CDR3 sequences detected, about 40% appear once; the ten largest clones hold about 1.5%. Study-wide results and caveats: Analysis by F measure revealed that same-batch samples clustered strongly together. There was significantly lower normalized Chao1 diversity in multiple sclerosis patients than in controls.

This clonotype is a singleton in its sample. What it recognizes is unknown. This clonotype originated in a girl aged 5-17 years with multiple sclerosis. The sequenced material came from blood.

The CDR3 spells CASSPDRGFVRGSYNEQFF. The CDR3, as DNA: TGTGCCAGCTCACCGGACAGGGGGTTCGTAAGAGGATCCTACAATGAGCAGTTCTTC. The V and J genes are TRBV18 and TRBJ2-1; 10 bases line up with TRBD1. V was pared by 3 bases and J by 1 base, with 12 bases of the junction left unmatched. The germline V gene encodes CDR1 KGHSH and CDR2 LQKENI. The CDR3 is made up of 19 amino acids.